In this sample, the clone carrying this TCR beta chain turned up a few times. The data derive from a study of T cells in localized non-small cell lung cancer. Trimming left V 5 bases short and J 5 bases short, with 19 bases between. The CDR3 extends over 16 amino acids. The V gene's germline CDR1 is SGHNT and CDR2 YENEEA. Sequencing was performed with immunoSEQ multiplex PCR; in TCRdb, only in-frame clones are kept and a portion is missing. Of some 970 clones detected, roughly 22% appear once; the ten largest clones hold around 8.8%. The sequence came from a female donor of 60 years or more with stage I lung adenocarcinoma. This material consisted of normal lung tissue next to the tumor, taken before any cancer treatment. The V gene is TRBV11-3, the J gene TRBJ1-3; no firm D call. CDR3 DNA: TGTGCCAGCAGCGCCAGGCTGGGTATACCGAGAAACACCATATATTTT. Translating it yields CASSARLGIPRNTIYF.